These T cell receptor beta chains were read from a single sample in a study of metastatic and nonmetastatic thyroid tumors. From the PCR reads, TCRdb re-called clones with MiXCR. Among roughly 14,000 clones listed, about 35% were seen once. The sample taken for sequencing was tumor tissue. The receptor source for this set is a female donor with papillary thyroid cancer or a benign thyroid nodule (not recorded which). Some clones in this sample may be carry-over from other donors' samples. Each CDR3 is given with its conserved first and last residue. A D gene is named only where the DNA matches it firmly. Clone size, where shown, is once, few, many, or a class for clones that have expanded.

medium-sized	TRBV12-3/TRBV12-4	TRBJ2-3	.	CASSTSGRASTDTQYF	TGTGCCAGCAGTACATCCGGACGAGCTAGCACAGATACGCAGTATTTT
.	TRBV19	TRBJ2-7	.	CASSGSYEQYF	TGTGCCAGTAGTGGCTCCTACGAGCAGTACTTC
.	TRBV5-1	TRBJ1-2	.	CASSLDETSGYTF	TGCGCCAGCAGCTTGGACGAAACTTCAGGCTACACCTTC
few	TRBV6-1	TRBJ1-5	.	CASGAALNQPQHF	TGTGCCTCAGGGGCAGCTTTGAATCAGCCCCAGCATTTT
medium-sized	TRBV6-1	TRBJ2-5	TRBD2	CASRLAGGETQYF	TGTGCCAGCAGACTAGCGGGGGGTGAGACCCAGTACTTC
.	TRBV20-1	TRBJ2-7	TRBD1	CSARDRGPIGSYEQYF	TGCAGTGCTAGGGACAGGGGGCCTATCGGATCCTACGAGCAGTACTTC
few	TRBV6-6	TRBJ2-2	TRBD1	CASSYGTGGIGELFF	TGTGCCAGCAGTTACGGGACAGGGGGCATCGGGGAGCTGTTTTTT
.	TRBV30	TRBJ1-5	TRBD1	CAWSVGQVYQPQHF	TGTGCCTGGAGTGTAGGACAGGTTTATCAGCCCCAGCATTTT
medium-sized	TRBV5-5	TRBJ1-4	.	CASSLEDARGEKLFF	TGTGCCAGCAGCTTGGAGGACGCCCGGGGGGAAAAACTGTTTTTT
large	TRBV2	TRBJ2-3	.	CASRGDGGPTDTQYF	TGTGCCAGCAGGGGGGACGGCGGTCCCACAGATACGCAGTATTTT
.	TRBV20-1	TRBJ1-4	TRBD1	CSATGTGFDGTNEKLFF	TGCAGTGCCACCGGGACAGGGTTTGACGGAACTAATGAAAAACTGTTTTTT
medium-sized	TRBV20-1	TRBJ1-3	.	CSAQTGLSGNTIYF	TGCAGTGCCCAGACAGGTCTCTCTGGAAACACCATATATTTT
many	TRBV7-2	TRBJ2-5	.	CASSLSSETRYF	TGTGCCAGCAGCTTGAGTTCAGAGACCCGGTACTTC
.	TRBV19	TRBJ2-3	TRBD2	CASSRTSGSGTDTQYF	TGTGCCAGTAGCAGGACTAGCGGGAGCGGCACAGATACGCAGTATTTT
.	TRBV4-1	TRBJ2-3	TRBD2	CASSQEFRAGGPDTQYF	TGCGCCAGCAGCCAAGAATTCCGAGCGGGGGGACCAGATACGCAGTATTTT
.	TRBV11-2	TRBJ1-2	.	CASSSPDKGWEGYTF	TGTGCCAGCAGCTCCCCGGACAAGGGTTGGGAAGGCTACACCTTC
.	TRBV20-1	TRBJ2-2	TRBD2	CSAVGLAGVPTGELFF	TGCAGTGCTGTAGGACTAGCGGGAGTTCCCACCGGGGAGCTGTTTTTT
.	TRBV4-1	TRBJ1-3	.	CASSPWGGSGNTIYF	TGCGCCAGCAGCCCTTGGGGTGGGTCTGGAAACACCATATATTTT
many	TRBV10-3	TRBJ1-5	.	CAISDNSNQPQHF	TGTGCCATCAGTGACAATAGCAATCAGCCCCAGCATTTT
few	TRBV6-2/TRBV6-3	TRBJ2-2	.	CASRRRESDAGELFF	TGTGCCAGCAGACGTAGAGAATCAGATGCCGGGGAGCTGTTTTTT
.	TRBV30	TRBJ1-6	.	CAWSITEGMNSPLHF	TGTGCCTGGAGCATTACGGAGGGAATGAATTCACCCCTCCACTTT
many	TRBV4-2	TRBJ2-4	TRBD2	CASGQIAGAAKNIQYF	TGTGCCAGCGGCCAGATAGCGGGGGCAGCCAAAAACATTCAGTACTTC
.	TRBV30	TRBJ2-7	.	CAWSLSLSEQYF	TGTGCCTGGAGTCTGTCCTTGAGCGAGCAGTACTTC
.	TRBV4-1	TRBJ2-1	TRBD2	CASSQGLAGEQFF	TGCGCCAGCAGCCAAGGATTAGCGGGGGAGCAGTTCTTC
many	TRBV4-2	TRBJ2-5	TRBD2	CASSQSTSGGQETQYF	TGTGCCAGCAGCCAGAGTACCAGCGGGGGGCAAGAGACCCAGTACTTC
medium-sized	TRBV10-1	TRBJ2-1	.	CASSEPQGGYSNEQFF	TGCGCCAGCAGTGAGCCCCAAGGGGGGTACTCCAATGAGCAGTTCTTC
.	TRBV6-2/TRBV6-3	TRBJ1-3	.	CASSSIGDTIYF	TGTGCCAGCAGTTCGATCGGCGACACCATATATTTT
medium-sized	TRBV28	TRBJ1-2	TRBD1	CASSLPTGGTLGYTF	TGTGCCAGCAGTTTACCGACAGGGGGCACGCTTGGCTACACCTTC
once	TRBV20-1	TRBJ2-7	.	CSAERTTYEQYF	TGCAGTGCCGAGCGGACGACCTACGAGCAGTACTTC
many	TRBV3-1	TRBJ2-7	TRBD1	CASGLSGQGGEQYF	TGTGCCAGCGGATTATCGGGACAGGGGGGGGAGCAGTACTTC
medium-sized	TRBV19	TRBJ1-3	.	CASSPVGTGNTIYF	TGTGCCAGTAGTCCAGTCGGGACCGGAAACACCATATATTTT
.	TRBV12-3/TRBV12-4	TRBJ2-2	.	CASSPQAYTGELFF	TGTGCCAGCAGTCCTCAAGCCTACACCGGGGAGCTGTTTTTT
.	TRBV15	TRBJ2-7	TRBD2	CATSRELAGDEQYF	TGTGCCACCAGCAGAGAACTAGCGGGAGACGAGCAGTACTTC
many	TRBV6-1	TRBJ2-2	TRBD1	CASSTVTGDGTGELFF	TGTGCCAGCAGTACCGTGACAGGGGATGGCACCGGGGAGCTGTTTTTT
.	TRBV12-3/TRBV12-4	TRBJ1-2	.	CASSEGYGYTF	TGTGCCAGCAGTGAGGGTTATGGCTACACCTTC
.	TRBV20-1	TRBJ2-7	.	CSARPRSSYEQYF	TGCAGTGCTCGACCCCGAAGCTCCTACGAGCAGTACTTC
.	TRBV7-2	TRBJ1-1	.	CAISLGTNLNTEAFF	TGTGCCATCAGCTTAGGGACAAACCTGAACACTGAAGCTTTCTTT
.	TRBV6-1	TRBJ2-1	TRBD2	CASSDTSGSNDEQFF	TGTGCCAGCAGTGACACTAGCGGGAGTAATGATGAGCAGTTCTTC
.	TRBV4-2	TRBJ2-6	TRBD2	CASSQETSGVSGANVLTF	TGTGCCAGCAGCCAAGAGACTAGCGGGGTCTCTGGGGCCAACGTCCTGACTTTC
many	TRBV29-1	TRBJ2-1	.	CSVEHTAGNEQFF	TGCAGCGTTGAACACACGGCGGGGAATGAGCAGTTCTTC
.	TRBV4-1	TRBJ2-7	TRBD1	CASRQGTADSYEQYF	TGCGCCAGCAGACAGGGGACAGCCGACTCCTACGAGCAGTACTTC